This TCR beta chain was identified in a study of T cell repertoires in cytomegalovirus infection. Study-wide background: HLA-B-restricted CMV epitopes that are well studied were used alongside recently identified HLA-C-restricted ones. Signatures in public TCR beta sequences pointed to both CMV infection and matching HLA type.

MiXCR, applied by TCRdb to the reads, yields one record per CDR3 protein. The repertoire holds fewer than 350,000 distinct CDR3 sequences, with about 27% as singletons. Points from the study as a whole: HLA-C-restricted CMV clonotypes gave the most frequent clonotype in two of eight donors.

Note on this clonotype: The antigen remains unidentified.

The clonotype originates from a human donor in good health (CMV status not recorded). Some clones in this sample may be carry-over from other donors' samples. Source: cultured PBMCs, taken from culture after CMV antigen stimulation.

The CDR3 region is CATKDLAEGEQFF. Here the CDR3 DNA reads TGTGCCACCAAGGACCTAGCGGAGGGTGAGCAGTTCTTC. V is TRBV24-1 and J is TRBJ2-1; 7 nucleotides line up with TRBD2. The CDR3 has 13 amino acids. CDR1 is KGHDR and CDR2 is SFDVKD in the germline V gene. Germline trimming cut 8 bases from V and 9 bases from J; bases unmatched to any gene: 9.